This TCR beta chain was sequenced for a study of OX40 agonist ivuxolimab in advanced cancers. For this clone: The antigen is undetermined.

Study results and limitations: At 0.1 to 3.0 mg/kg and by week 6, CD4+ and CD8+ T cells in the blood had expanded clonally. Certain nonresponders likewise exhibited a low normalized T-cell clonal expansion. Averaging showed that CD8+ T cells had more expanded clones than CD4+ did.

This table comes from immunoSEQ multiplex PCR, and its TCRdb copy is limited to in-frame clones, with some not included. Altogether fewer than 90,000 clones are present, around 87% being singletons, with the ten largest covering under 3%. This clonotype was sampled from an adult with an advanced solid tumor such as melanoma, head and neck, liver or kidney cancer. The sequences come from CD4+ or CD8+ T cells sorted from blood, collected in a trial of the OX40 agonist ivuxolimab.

The CDR3 nucleotides read TGCGCCAGCAGCCAAGATTGGAATGAGCAGTTCTTC. Its protein is CASSQDWNEQFF. The chain combines TRBV4-3 with TRBJ2-1; D is unclear. V was pared by 0 bases and J by 7 bases, with 4 bases between. Per the germline V gene, CDR1 is LGHNA and CDR2 is YSLEER. The CDR3 consists of 12 residues.